Described below is a single T cell receptor (beta chain) sequence and its context. Antigen specificity is unknown. Per the authors' pipeline: ImmunoSEQ only sent back junction sequences with no quality scores, so filtering was done differently. Assay: immunoSEQ multiplex PCR; the TCRdb copy retains only in-frame clones and omits some. V and J calls and clone size are as listed in that table; D and trimming were resolved from the DNA. The sample lists over 400,000 clones; 70% to 85% were seen once. The data belong to a study of shared clonotypes between healthy human individuals. Findings and limits, study-wide: Represented diversity (both genetic and exposure-history) was limited by the small number of donors.

Trimming took off 0 bases at V and 1 base at J, with 7 bases between the two ends. CDR3 size: 14 residues. The germline V gene encodes CDR1 SGHNT and CDR2 YYREEE (reference sequence). The material sequenced was PBMCs. The chain couples TRBV5-4 to TRBJ1-1; D remains unclear. The sequence was obtained from a woman in her thirties or forties in good health. Some clones in this sample may be carry-over from other donors' samples. CDR3 DNA: TGTGCCAGCAGCTTGGCGGCAGGGAACACTGAAGCTTTCTTT. Its translation is CASSLAAGNTEAFF.